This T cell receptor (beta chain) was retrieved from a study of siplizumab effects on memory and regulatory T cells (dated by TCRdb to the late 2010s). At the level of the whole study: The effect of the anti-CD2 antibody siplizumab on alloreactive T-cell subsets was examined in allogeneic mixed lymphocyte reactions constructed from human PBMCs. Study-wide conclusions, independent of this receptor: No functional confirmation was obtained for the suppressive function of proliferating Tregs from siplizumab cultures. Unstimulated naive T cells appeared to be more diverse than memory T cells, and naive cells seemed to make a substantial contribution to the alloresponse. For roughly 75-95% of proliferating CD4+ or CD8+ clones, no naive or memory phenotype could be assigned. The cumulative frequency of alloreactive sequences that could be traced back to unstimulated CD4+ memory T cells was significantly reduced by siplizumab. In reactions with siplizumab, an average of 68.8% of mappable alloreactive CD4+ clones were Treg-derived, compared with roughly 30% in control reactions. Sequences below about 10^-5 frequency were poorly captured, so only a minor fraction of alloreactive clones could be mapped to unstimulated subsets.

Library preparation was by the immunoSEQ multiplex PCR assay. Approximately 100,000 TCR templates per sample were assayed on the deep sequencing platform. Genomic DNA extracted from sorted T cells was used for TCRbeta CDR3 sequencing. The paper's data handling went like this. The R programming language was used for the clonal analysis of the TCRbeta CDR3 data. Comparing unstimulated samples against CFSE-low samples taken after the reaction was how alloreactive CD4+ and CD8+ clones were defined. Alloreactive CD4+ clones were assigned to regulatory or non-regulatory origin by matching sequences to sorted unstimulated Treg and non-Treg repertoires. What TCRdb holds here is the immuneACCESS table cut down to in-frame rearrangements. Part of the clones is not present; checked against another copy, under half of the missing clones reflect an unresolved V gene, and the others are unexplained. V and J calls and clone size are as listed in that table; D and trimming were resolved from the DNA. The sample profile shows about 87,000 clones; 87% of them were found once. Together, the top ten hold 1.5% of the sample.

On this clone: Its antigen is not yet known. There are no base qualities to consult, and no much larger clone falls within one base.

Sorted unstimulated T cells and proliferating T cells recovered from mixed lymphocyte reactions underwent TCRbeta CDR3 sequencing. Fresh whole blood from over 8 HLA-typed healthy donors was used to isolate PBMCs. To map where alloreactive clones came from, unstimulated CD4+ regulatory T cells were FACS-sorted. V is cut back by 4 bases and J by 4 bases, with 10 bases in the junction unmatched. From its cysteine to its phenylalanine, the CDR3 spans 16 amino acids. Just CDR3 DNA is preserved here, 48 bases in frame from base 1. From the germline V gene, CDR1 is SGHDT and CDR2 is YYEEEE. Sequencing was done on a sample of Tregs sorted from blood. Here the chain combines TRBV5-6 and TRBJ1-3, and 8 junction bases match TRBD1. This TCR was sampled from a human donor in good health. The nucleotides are TGTGCCAGCAGCCCCGACAGGGGAGGGGTCGGAAACACCATATATTTT. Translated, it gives CASSPDRGGVGNTIYF.